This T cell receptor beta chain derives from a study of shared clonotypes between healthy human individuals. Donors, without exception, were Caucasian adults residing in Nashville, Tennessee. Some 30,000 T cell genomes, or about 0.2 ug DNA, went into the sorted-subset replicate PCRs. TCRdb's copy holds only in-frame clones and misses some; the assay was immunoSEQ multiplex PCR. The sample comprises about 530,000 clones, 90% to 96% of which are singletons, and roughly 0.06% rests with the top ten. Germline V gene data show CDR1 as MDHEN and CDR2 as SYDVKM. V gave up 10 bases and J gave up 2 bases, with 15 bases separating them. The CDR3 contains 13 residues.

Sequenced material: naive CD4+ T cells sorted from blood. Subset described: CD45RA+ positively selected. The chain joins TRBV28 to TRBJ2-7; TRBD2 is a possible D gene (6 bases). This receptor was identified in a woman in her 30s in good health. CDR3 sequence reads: CATVRDSPYEQYF. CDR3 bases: TGTGCCACCGTCCGGGACTCCCCCTACGAGCAGTACTTC.